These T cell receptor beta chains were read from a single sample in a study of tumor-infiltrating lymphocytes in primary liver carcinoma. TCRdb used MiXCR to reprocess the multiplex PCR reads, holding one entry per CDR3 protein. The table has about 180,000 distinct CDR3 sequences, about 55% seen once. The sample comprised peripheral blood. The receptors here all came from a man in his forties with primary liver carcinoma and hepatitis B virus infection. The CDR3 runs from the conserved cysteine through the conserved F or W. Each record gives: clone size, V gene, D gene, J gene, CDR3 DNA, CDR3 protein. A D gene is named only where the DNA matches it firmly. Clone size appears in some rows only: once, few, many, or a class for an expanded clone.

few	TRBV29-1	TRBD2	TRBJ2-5	TGCAGCGTACCCGGGACTAGCACCTCCGGGAGGACCCAGTACTTC	CSVPGTSTSGRTQYF
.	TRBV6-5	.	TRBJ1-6	TGTGCCAGCACCGTAGGTGGCAGGGTGGGGAATTCACCCCTCCACTTT	CASTVGGRVGNSPLHF
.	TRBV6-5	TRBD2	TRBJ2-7	TGTGCCAGTAGTTGCTCCCGGACTAGCGGGATCTACGAGCAGTACTTC	CASSCSRTSGIYEQYF
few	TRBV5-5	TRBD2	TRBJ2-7	TGTGCCAGCAGCTTTTCTAGCGGGAGCCAAGAGCAGTACTTC	CASSFSSGSQEQYF
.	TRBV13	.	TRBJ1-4	TGTGCCAGCAGCATAGGGGTAAATGGTGAAAAACTGTTTTTT	CASSIGVNGEKLFF
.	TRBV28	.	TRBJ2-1	.	CASTSAAYSYNEQFF
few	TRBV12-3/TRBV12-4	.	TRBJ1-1	TGTGCCAGCAGTTCTCAGGAAGGCGCGGCCACTGAAGCTTTCTTT	CASSSQEGAATEAFF
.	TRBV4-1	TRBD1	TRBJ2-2	TGCGCCAGCAGCCAAAGGGACAGGGGGGCGAACACCGGGGAGCTGTTTTTT	CASSQRDRGANTGELFF
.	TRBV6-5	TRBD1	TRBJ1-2	TGTGCCAGCTATGACAGGGGGAACTATGGCTACACCTTC	CASYDRGNYGYTF
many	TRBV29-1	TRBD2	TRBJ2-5	TGCAGCGCCCCCCTAGCGGGGGGCCAAGAGACCCAGTACTTC	CSAPLAGGQETQYF
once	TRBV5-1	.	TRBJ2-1	TGCGCCAGCAGCACCTACGGGGCCTACAATGAGCAGCTCTTC	CASSTYGAYNEQLF
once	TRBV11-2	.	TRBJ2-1	TGTGCCAGCAACCCTCGAGCTAGCGAGTCCTACAATGAGCAGTTCTTC	CASNPRASESYNEQFF
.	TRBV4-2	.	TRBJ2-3	TGTGCCAGCAGCCAGGGGGGAAGCACAGATACGCAGTATTTT	CASSQGGSTDTQYF
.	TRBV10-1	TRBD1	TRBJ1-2	TGCGCCAGCAGCCTGGACAGGGAGAGGGGCTACACCTTC	CASSLDRERGYTF
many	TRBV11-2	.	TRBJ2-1	TGTGCCAGCAGCTTAGTTTTTCTTGGCGTTAGCTCCTACAATGAGCAGTTCTTC	CASSLVFLGVSSYNEQFF
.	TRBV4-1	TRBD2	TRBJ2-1	TGCGCCAGCAGCCCCGGACTAGCGGGAGGGAAAGGGAATGAGCAGTTCTTC	CASSPGLAGGKGNEQFF
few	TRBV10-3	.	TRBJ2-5	TGTGCCATCAGTGAGTCCGGCATAGAGACCCAGTACTTC	CAISESGIETQYF
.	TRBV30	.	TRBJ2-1	TGTGCCTGGAGTCGGGCGAATGAGCAGTTCTTC	CAWSRANEQFF
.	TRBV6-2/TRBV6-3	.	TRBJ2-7	TGTCCCAGCAGTTACCGGGGGAACGAGCAGTACTTC	CPSSYRGNEQYF
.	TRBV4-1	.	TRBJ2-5	TGCGCCAGCAGCCAAGAACGGGACCCGGGTTGGGAGACCCAGTACTTC	CASSQERDPGWETQYF
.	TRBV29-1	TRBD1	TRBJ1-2	TGCAGCGTCGAAGACAGGGGGCCCGACAATTATGGCTACACCTTC	CSVEDRGPDNYGYTF
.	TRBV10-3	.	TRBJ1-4	TGTGCCATCAGCCCCGATGGGGGGGCAGCCGAAAAACTGTTTTTT	CAISPDGGAAEKLFF
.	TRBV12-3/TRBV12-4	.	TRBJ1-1	TGTGCCAGCAGTTTAAAGGTAGCGGGAGCGAACACTGAAGCCTTCTTT	CASSLKVAGANTEAFF
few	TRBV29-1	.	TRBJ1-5	TGCAGCGCTGGGGGAATCAATCAGCCCCAGCATTTT	CSAGGINQPQHF
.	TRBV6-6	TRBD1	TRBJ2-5	TGTGCCAGCAGTTCCCTCCCGGGACAGGGAGAGACCCAGTACTTC	CASSSLPGQGETQYF
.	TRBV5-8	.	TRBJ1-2	TGTGCCAGCAGCTCCATGGGCTCTGATGGCTACACCTTC	CASSSMGSDGYTF
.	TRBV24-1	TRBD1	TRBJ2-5	TGTGCCACCAGTGACTCGGACAGGGGGCTCGGGGAGATCCAGTACTTC	CATSDSDRGLGEIQYF
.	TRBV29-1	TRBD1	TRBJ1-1	TGCAGCGTAGGGACAGGGGGAGGGACTGAAACTTTCTTT	CSVGTGGGTETFF
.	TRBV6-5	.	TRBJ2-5	TGTGCCAGCAGCCGACGAGAGGGCCAGTACTTC	CASSRREGQYF
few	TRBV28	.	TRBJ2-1	TGTGCCAGCAGTTCGGGAAATGAGCAGTTCTTC	CASSSGNEQFF
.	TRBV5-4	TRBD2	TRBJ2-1	TGTGCCAGCAGCGGCGTGCAGCGGGGCCTCTACAATGAGCAGTTCTTC	CASSGVQRGLYNEQFF
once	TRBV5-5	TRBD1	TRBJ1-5	TGTGCCAGCAGCTTTACAGGGGGCAATCAGCCCCTGCATTTT	CASSFTGGNQPLHF
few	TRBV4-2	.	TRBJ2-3	TGTGCCAGCAGCCAAGATTATTATGTAACAGATACGCAGTATTTT	CASSQDYYVTDTQYF
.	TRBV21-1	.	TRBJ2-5	TGTGCCAGCAGCAAGCGGGACAGGGGGTTTCAAGAGACTCGGTACTTC	CASSKRDRGFQETRYF